Below, 32 T cell receptor beta chains from the same sample are listed, as sequenced in a study of CD8 T cells in ankylosing spondylitis. Study outcomes and limitations: Characteristic, it appeared, of ankylosing spondylitis blood was a TCR beta motif of about eight highly homologous variants.

TCRdb independently ran MiXCR on the 5' RACE reads; one entry per CDR3 protein. Among about 450,000 distinct CDR3 sequences listed, roughly 26% were seen once. For these receptors, no antigen is known. The sample comprised blood, either unsorted or a sorted T cell fraction (not recorded which). The receptors shown here come from a male donor with ankylosing spondylitis.

This clonotype was seen a few times. CDR3: CASSLSGTGTDTQYF. CDR3 bases: TGTGCCAGCAGCTTGAGCGGCACTGGCACAGATACGCAGTATTTT. The V gene is TRBV5-5, the J gene TRBJ2-3; the D gene is possibly TRBD2 (5 bases). V gave up 1 base and J gave up 1 base, with 10 bases separating them. This CDR3 comprises 15 residues. CDR1 and CDR2 (germline): SGHKS, YYEKEE (reference sequence).

This clonotype appeared a few times. V gene TRBV6-1 combines with J gene TRBJ2-4, with TRBD2 matching 14 bases. The junction had 7 bases not matched to a gene; V was cut back by 6 bases and J by 15 bases. Germline assignment: CDR1 MNHNS and CDR2 SASEGT. The CDR3 is 13 residues long. Here the CDR3 DNA reads TGTGCCAGCAGAGGGGGACTAGCGGGAGTAGGGTACTTC. Protein sequence: CASRGGLAGVGYF.

There are a few counts of this clonotype. V usage is TRBV28 and J usage is TRBJ2-3; D may be TRBD2 (5 bases). Trimming removed 5 bases at V and 3 bases at J, with 18 bases between. Germline-derived CDR1 and CDR2 are MDHEN and SYDVKM. There are 16 residues in the CDR3. CDR3 sequence reads: CASSPARGMGTDTQYF. CDR3 DNA: TGTGCCAGCAGTCCGGCCCGGGGTATGGGTACAGATACGCAGTATTTT.

The chain combines TRBV27 with TRBJ2-7; the match to TRBD2 covers 7 bases. CDR1 is MNHEY and CDR2 is SMNVEV in the germline V gene (reference sequence). Trimming cost V 0 bases and J 2 bases; bases outside gene matches: 7. CDR3 length: 16 amino acids. CDR3 residues: CASSLSMPSGPYEQYF. The CDR3 DNA sequence: TGTGCCAGCAGTTTATCGATGCCTAGCGGACCCTACGAGCAGTACTTC.

This clonotype was counted a few times. The CDR3 region is CASSPTGTSGSNEQFF. As DNA, the CDR3 is TGCGCCAGCAGCCCGACTGGGACTAGCGGGAGCAATGAGCAGTTCTTC. The rearrangement joins TRBV5-1 to TRBJ2-1, with 14 nucleotides matching TRBD2. The germline V gene has CDR1 SGHRS and CDR2 YFSETQ. This CDR3 contains 16 residues. The V and J ends lost 4 bases and 6 bases, in that order; junction bases with no gene match: 6. Drawing the rest from reference TRBV5-1 and TRBJ2-1, the complete variable domain is KAGVTQTPRYLIKTRGQQVTLSCSPISGHRSVSWYQQTPGQGLQFLFEYFSETQRNKGNFPGRFSGRQFSNSRSEMNVSTLELGDSALYLCASSPTGTSGSNEQFFGPGTRLTVL.

V is TRBV7-2 and J is TRBJ2-2; TRBD2 might be the D (5 bases). Germline V lookup: CDR1 SGHTA, CDR2 FQGNSA. This CDR3 is built from 15 residues. V was shortened by 5 bases and J by 0 bases, with 10 bases between the two germline ends. Here the CDR3 DNA reads TGTGCCAGCAGCCACGGGGTAGCGAACACCGGGGAGCTGTTTTTT. Translation gives CASSHGVANTGELFF.

V usage is TRBV12-3 or TRBV12-4 and J usage is TRBJ2-5; D is unresolved. Trimming removed 0 bases at V and 3 bases at J, with 11 bases between. The CDR3 runs 15 residues. CDR3 protein: CASSLAVSRKETQYF. The CDR3 DNA sequence: TGTGCCAGCAGTTTAGCGGTCAGTAGGAAAGAGACCCAGTACTTC.

This rearrangement joins TRBV5-4 to TRBJ2-3, with D tentatively TRBD1 or TRBD2 (6 bases each). From germline, CDR1 is SGHNT and CDR2 YYREEE (reference sequence). The CDR3 runs 15 residues. V was pared by 4 bases and J by 5 bases, with 17 bases between. The CDR3 spells CASSLDGGAQDTQYF. CDR3 sequence (DNA): TGTGCCAGCAGCCTAGACGGGGGCGCACAAGATACGCAGTATTTT.

This chain connects TRBV24-1 to TRBJ2-1, with D possibly being TRBD2 (6 bases). This CDR3 is built from 14 residues. V was clipped by 3 bases and J by 5 bases, with 10 bases between them. Per germline, CDR1 KGHDR and CDR2 SFDVKD. The CDR3 bases are TGTGCCACCAGTGATCCCGGGACTCACAATGAGCAGTTCTTC. This sequence encodes CATSDPGTHNEQFF.

This chain uses TRBV12-3 or TRBV12-4 with TRBJ2-7; 8 bases map to TRBD1. The V gene end was trimmed by 7 bases and the J gene end by 8 bases; junction bases not matched to a gene: 16. CDR3 size: 15 residues. CDR3 sequence: CASTPLGDRPLQQYF. The CDR3 DNA is TGTGCCAGCACCCCCTTGGGGGACAGGCCGCTCCAGCAGTACTTC.

The chain joins TRBV24-1 to TRBJ2-7; TRBD2 matches 8 bases. The V gene's germline CDR1 is KGHDR and CDR2 SFDVKD. This CDR3 comprises 15 residues. Trimming took 4 bases from V and 7 from J; bases not matched to a gene: 11. The CDR3 DNA reads as TGTGCCACCAGTGACAAAGGACTAGCCCGGGGTGAGCAGTACGTC. It specifies CATSDKGLARGEQYV.

On this clonotype itself: The junction departs from the called germline gene at one end, perhaps through a read error. The chain recombines TRBV2 with TRBJ2-1; 12 positions agree with TRBD2. CDR3 size: 12 residues. From germline, CDR1 is SNHLY and CDR2 FYNNEI. DNA for the CDR3: TGTGCCAGCAGGGAGACTAGCGGGAGTAAGGTCTTC. Protein product: CASRETSGSKVF.

A single count supports this clonotype. The chain has TRBV25-1 and TRBJ2-7; D gene ambiguous. The CDR3 extends over 11 amino acids. The V gene lost 3 bases and the J gene lost 12 bases, with 12 bases spanning the gap. Germline CDR1 reads MGHDK; CDR2 reads SYGVNS. The CDR3 region is CASSDSQTLYV. The CDR3, as DNA: TGTGCCAGCAGTGATTCCCAGACCTTGTACGTC.

The genes are TRBV5-1 and TRBJ1-2, with 9 positions matching TRBD1. J lost 6 bases, V lost 5 bases, and 11 bases had no gene match. The CDR3 extends over 15 amino acids. Germline V gives CDR1 SGHRS, CDR2 YFSETQ. CDR3 in amino acids: CASRSRDRVSDGYTF. CDR3 sequence (DNA): TGCGCCAGCAGGTCCCGGGACAGGGTTTCGGATGGCTACACCTTC.

The chain joins TRBV12-3 or TRBV12-4 to TRBJ2-3; D gene unclear. CDR3 length: 13 amino acids. V dropped 5 bases and J dropped 5 bases, with 11 bases sitting between them. CDR3 sequence reads: CASSEAGLDTQYF. CDR3 sequence (DNA): TGTGCCAGCAGTGAAGCAGGCTTAGATACGCAGTATTTT.

This clonotype was found a few times. The rearrangement uses TRBV5-6 and TRBJ2-5, with TRBD1 identical over 10 bases. Germline V lookup: CDR1 SGHDT, CDR2 YYEEEE. Losses at the gene ends were 3 bases for V and 5 bases for J; bases not matched to a gene: 7. The length of the CDR3 is 15 residues. CDR3 residues: CASSWSTGGLETQYF. DNA of the CDR3: TGTGCCAGCAGCTGGTCGACAGGGGGCTTGGAGACCCAGTACTTC.

The chain uses TRBV7-6 and TRBJ1-3, with no clear D. The CDR3 is made up of 14 amino acids. CDR1 is SGHVS and CDR2 is FNYEAQ in the germline V gene. Trimming cost V 1 base and J 0 bases, with 4 bases left between them. CDR3 DNA sequence: TGTGCCAGCAGCTTAGTAGCCTCTGGAAACACCATATATTTT. Protein: CASSLVASGNTIYF.

This clonotype was counted only a few times. The chain combines TRBV15 with TRBJ2-1; D possibly corresponds to TRBD1 (6 bases). This CDR3 contains 14 residues. The germline CDR1 and CDR2 sequences are LNHNV and YYDKDF (reference sequence). Trimming shortened V by 5 bases and J by 3 bases, and 11 bases separated the two germline ends. Here the CDR3 reads CATSGTGIYNEQFF. The CDR3 DNA reads as TGTGCCACCAGCGGAACAGGGATCTACAATGAGCAGTTCTTC.

The chain uses TRBV29-1 and TRBJ1-1; 11 bases are a match to TRBD1. CDR1 and CDR2 from the germline V gene are SQVTM and ANQGSEA. V shed 7 bases, J shed 8 bases, and the junction held 9 bases outside the gene matches. This CDR3 comprises 13 residues. CDR3 sequence: CSAVDRGLREAFF. The CDR3 nucleotides are TGCAGCGCCGTGGACAGGGGGCTTAGAGAAGCTTTCTTT.

The rearrangement joins TRBV7-7 to TRBJ1-1; D is possibly TRBD1 (5 bases). Germline CDR1 is SSHAT and CDR2 is FNYEAQ (reference sequence). V gave up 5 bases and J gave up 5 bases, with 12 bases separating them. This CDR3 has 13 amino acids. Here the CDR3 reads CASSPMEGTEAFF. Written as DNA, the CDR3 is TGTGCCAGCAGCCCCATGGAGGGGACTGAAGCTTTCTTT.

This clonotype was seen more than once but under ten times. V is TRBV12-3 or TRBV12-4 and J is TRBJ2-3, with a tentative D call TRBD1 (6 bases). This CDR3 has 16 residues. Between the trimmed V and J ends, which lost 5 bases and 3 bases, there was a span of 18 bases. The CDR3, as DNA: TGTGCCAGCAGTCCACCAAGAGGACAGAGGACAGATACGCAGTATTTT. Protein: CASSPPRGQRTDTQYF.

This chain links TRBV5-1 with TRBJ2-7; TRBD1 is a possible D gene (6 bases). V was clipped by 3 bases and J by 5 bases, with 15 bases between them. CDR1 and CDR2 from the germline V gene are SGHRS and YFSETQ. The CDR3 contains 14 residues. The CDR3 region is CASSSIQGRDEQYF. For the CDR3, the DNA is TGCGCCAGCAGCTCGATACAGGGTAGGGACGAGCAGTACTTC.

This rearrangement joins TRBV3-1 to TRBJ1-1; tentative D call: TRBD1 (6 bases). The V and J ends lost 3 bases and 2 bases respectively, with 10 bases between them. The CDR3 totals 14 residues. Germline V gives CDR1 LGHDT, CDR2 YNNKEL (reference sequence). The CDR3 bases are TGTGCCAGCAGCCAGAGAGGGGGAAACACTGAAGCTTTCTTT. It encodes CASSQRGGNTEAFF.

V gene TRBV20-1 combines with J gene TRBJ1-5; TRBD1 matches 7 bases. With V trimmed by 5 bases and J by 2 bases, 0 bases remained unmatched. This CDR3 is built from 12 residues. Germline-derived CDR1 and CDR2 are DFQATT and SNEGSKA (reference sequence). The CDR3 region has the DNA TGCAGTGCTGGGACAGGCAATCAGCCCCAGCATTTT. Protein: CSAGTGNQPQHF.

The chain has TRBV25-1 and TRBJ1-1; D is ambiguous. CDR3 length equals 11 residues. Trimming left V 7 bases short and J 5 bases short, with 8 bases between. Germline loops: CDR1 MGHDK, CDR2 SYGVNS. As DNA, the CDR3 is TGTGCCAGCATGTGGGGAACTGAAGCTTTCTTT. This gives the protein CASMWGTEAFF.

This clonotype was detected only a few times. The chain carries TRBV30 and TRBJ1-3, with D perhaps matching TRBD1 (5 bases). Germline V lookup: CDR1 GTSNPN, CDR2 SVGIG (reference sequence). V was clipped by 4 bases and J by 0 bases, with 13 bases between them. The CDR3 loop spans 15 amino acids. The CDR3 spells CAWTAGRFSGNTIYF. CDR3 bases: TGTGCCTGGACCGCGGGACGGTTCTCTGGAAACACCATATATTTT.

This clonotype was found a few times. In nucleotides, the CDR3 is TGTGCCAGCTCACCCTCTAGCGGGAAGTACAATGAGCAGTTCTTC. Its protein is CASSPSSGKYNEQFF. The rearrangement joins TRBV18 to TRBJ2-1; 9 bases are a match to TRBD2. CDR1 is KGHSH and CDR2 is LQKENI in the germline V gene. The CDR3 spans 15 residues. V trimming: 3 bases; J trimming: 4 bases; junction bases outside the gene matches: 4.

This clonotype appeared a few times. The gene calls are TRBV6-1 and TRBJ2-1; the D gene is possibly TRBD1 (6 bases). This CDR3 region has 15 residues. The germline V and J ends were trimmed by 5 bases and 4 bases, with 15 bases remaining between them. Germline V lookup: CDR1 MNHNS, CDR2 SASEGT. This chain's CDR3 is CASSPPGTQYNEQFF. As DNA, the CDR3 is TGTGCCAGCAGTCCTCCCGGGACACAATACAATGAGCAGTTCTTC.

This clonotype has only a few counts. The chain uses TRBV5-1 and TRBJ2-3, with 13 bases aligning to TRBD2. There are 17 residues in the CDR3. Germline values: CDR1 SGHRS, CDR2 YFSETQ. After removal of 4 bases from V and 2 bases from J, the junction contained 7 bases not matched to a gene. CDR3 region: CASSPGLAGPNTDTQYF. The CDR3 DNA follows: TGCGCCAGCAGCCCGGGACTAGCGGGACCTAACACAGATACGCAGTATTTT.

This clonotype occurred once. The chain joins TRBV7-2 to TRBJ2-1; D is uncertain. This CDR3 is 15 amino acids long. The V and J ends lost 6 bases and 0 bases respectively, with 12 bases between them. Looked up from germline, CDR1 is SGHTA and CDR2 is FQGNSA. The CDR3 protein is CASRTGSSSYNEQFF. Here the CDR3 DNA reads TGTGCCAGCAGGACCGGCAGCAGCTCCTACAATGAGCAGTTCTTC.

This clonotype occurred a few times. The J gene is TRBJ2-3, the V gene TRBV5-1; weak D call: TRBD1 (6 bases). V lost 1 base and J 1 base, leaving 10 bases between the germline ends. The CDR3 is 15 amino acids. CDR1 and CDR2 (germline): SGHRS, YFSETQ. The CDR3 loop is CASSLQGKRTDTQYF. The DNA for the CDR3 is TGCGCCAGCAGCTTGCAGGGGAAGCGCACAGATACGCAGTATTTT.

The chain couples TRBV6-6 to TRBJ2-5; D remains ambiguous. The CDR3 loop spans 12 amino acids. Germline V lookup: CDR1 MNHNY, CDR2 SVGAGI (reference sequence). The germline V and J ends were trimmed by 6 bases and 4 bases, with 9 bases remaining between them. DNA for the CDR3: TGTGCCAGCAGGTCAACGGGAGAGACCCAGTACTTC. It specifies CASRSTGETQYF.